The 6 T cell receptor beta chains presented below share a single source sample, sequenced in a study of T cells in Graves' hyperthyroidism and ophthalmopathy. RNA transcripts were the template for amplifying TCR beta CDR3 regions. The TCR CDR3 first-round RT-PCR relied on the HTBI primer set. TCRdb processed the multiplex PCR reads anew with MiXCR; each CDR3 protein has one entry. The sample gives nearly 250,000 distinct CDR3 sequences, about 24% of which show up once; 30% to 40% is in the top ten. The sample consisted of blood. The receptors come from a woman in her 40s with Graves' ophthalmopathy.

This clonotype appeared a few times. This clone may be a read error of a much larger clone one base away. The genes are TRBV6-2 or TRBV6-3 and TRBJ2-2; 14 bases line up with TRBD2. The CDR3 contains 18 residues. Germline CDR1 reads MNHEY; CDR2 reads SVGEGT. The chain's CDR3 is CSSSYSGLAGGRAGELFF. DNA of the CDR3: TGTTCCAGCAGTTACTCCGGACTAGCGGGAGGCCGCGCCGGGGAGCTGTTTTTT.

This clonotype was seen ten or more times. The chain is built from TRBV4-2 and TRBJ1-2, with D uncertain. Germline CDR1 and CDR2: LGHNA and YNFKEQ. The germline V and J ends were trimmed by 0 bases and 0 bases, with 5 bases remaining between them. CDR3 length: 14 amino acids. This CDR3 reads CASSQDRTNYGYTF. CDR3 nucleotides: TGTGCCAGCAGCCAAGACAGGACTAACTATGGCTACACCTTC.

This clonotype showed up many times. This CDR3 is CASRSQGGQPQHF. CDR3 nucleotide sequence: TGTGCCAGCCGGTCCCAGGGGGGTCAGCCCCAGCATTTT. The V and J genes are TRBV6-1 and TRBJ1-5; 7 bases map to TRBD1. V lost 8 bases to trimming and J lost 6 bases; unmatched junction nucleotides: 7. The CDR3 spans 13 residues. Germline values: CDR1 MNHNS, CDR2 SASEGT.

Ten or more counts support this clonotype. CDR3: CASSPIYRGQKGNTIYF. CDR3 DNA: TGTGCCAGCAGTCCCATCTACAGGGGGCAGAAGGGAAACACCATATATTTT. The genes are TRBV28 and TRBJ1-3, with TRBD1 identical over 9 bases. V gave up 5 bases and J gave up 4 bases; unmatched junction bases: 12. Germline V gives CDR1 MDHEN, CDR2 SYDVKM. There are 17 residues in the CDR3.

This clonotype occurred many times. V gene TRBV5-4 combines with J gene TRBJ1-1, with TRBD1 identical over 8 bases. V dropped 7 bases and J dropped 3; count of bases not matched to a gene: 5. Per germline, CDR1 SGHNT and CDR2 YYREEE (reference sequence). The CDR3 length is 13 residues. The DNA of the CDR3 is TGTGCCAGCCAGGGGGCCGGCCACACTGAAGCTTTCTTT. Translating it yields CASQGAGHTEAFF.

This chain links TRBV7-2 with TRBJ1-5; 8 bases are shared with TRBD1. With 2 bases clipped from V and 9 bases from J, the junction kept 6 bases outside the gene matches. The CDR3 runs to 14 residues. Germline assignment: CDR1 SGHTA and CDR2 FQGNSA. CDR3 in DNA: TGTGCCAGCAGCTTATTTGGGACAGGCTTGCCCCAGCATTTT. This encodes CASSLFGTGLPQHF.